The 4 T cell receptor beta chains listed next were all sequenced from one sample in a study of lymphopenia after photon versus proton radiotherapy. TCRdb's table, derived via immunoSEQ multiplex PCR, lists solely in-frame clones and lacks some. The sample consists of several thousand clones, roughly 88% of them appearing once. The starting material was peripheral blood, obtained from a patient treated with photon-based radiotherapy. The source of these receptors is a man aged 80 or over with cholangiocarcinoma.

CDR3: CASSFNGGGEAFF. CDR3 nucleotides: TGCGCCAGCAGCTTTAATGGAGGGGGTGAAGCTTTCTTT. The genes are TRBV5-1 and TRBJ1-1; maybe TRBD1 (6 bases). The V gene lost 2 bases and the J gene lost 7 bases, with 12 bases spanning the gap. Germline loops: CDR1 SGHRS, CDR2 YFSETQ. The CDR3 consists of 13 residues.

This sequence joins TRBV7-8 and TRBJ1-5; no reliable D call. CDR3 size: 15 residues. The V gene's germline CDR1 is SGHVS and CDR2 FQNEAQ. The V gene lost 3 bases and the J gene lost 3 bases, with 12 bases spanning the gap. The CDR3 sequence is CASSFGRPLNQPQHF. Written as DNA, the CDR3 is TGTGCCAGCAGCTTCGGAAGGCCTCTCAATCAGCCCCAGCATTTT.

The genes are TRBV7-3 and TRBJ2-1; D remains ambiguous. In germline, CDR1 is SGHTA, CDR2 FQGTGA. V was clipped by 3 bases and J by 1 base, with 10 bases between them. The CDR3 totals 15 residues. CDR3 sequence reads: CASSFLAGSYNEQFF. The CDR3 region has the DNA TGTGCCAGCAGCTTTTTGGCTGGATCCTACAATGAGCAGTTCTTC.

V and J are TRBV15 and TRBJ1-1; 8 nucleotides line up with TRBD1. The CDR3 sequence is 14 residues long. Germline V CDR1 and CDR2: LNHNV, YYDKDF (reference sequence). With V trimmed by 3 bases and J by 1 base, 1 base remained unmatched. CDR3 loop: CATSSQGANTEAFF. For the CDR3, the DNA is TGTGCCACCAGCAGCCAGGGGGCGAACACTGAAGCTTTCTTT.